The clone carrying this TCR beta chain is a singleton in its sample. These data are taken from a study of blood T cell repertoires in COVID-19. V was shortened by 8 bases and J by 0 bases, with 7 bases between the two germline ends. Germline CDR1 reads MNHEY; CDR2 reads SVGAGI. The CDR3 sequence is 12 residues long. Individuals aged about 18 to 90 years were recruited from about two dozen US areas. Recovered participants had two consecutive negative NP/OP PCR tests, healthcare professional clearance, or symptom resolution. Generated by immunoSEQ multiplex PCR, the TCRdb table keeps only in-frame clones and is missing some. Among 140,000 to 150,000 clones, 78% were seen once, and the ten largest hold approximately 6%.

The source material was PBMCs or T cells enriched from blood (not recorded which). V gene TRBV6-5 combines with J gene TRBJ1-2, with unresolved D. The sequence was obtained from a woman between 50 and 59 years old who had recovered from COVID-19. CDR3 in DNA: TGTGCCAGCTCTCAGGCTAACTATGGCTACACCTTC. Its protein is CASSQANYGYTF.